This T cell receptor beta chain was profiled in a study of shared clonotypes between healthy human individuals. Trimming left V 6 bases short and J 9 bases short, with 15 bases between. The CDR3 runs 13 residues. The germline gives CDR1 MDHEN, CDR2 SYDVKM. TCRdb's copy holds only in-frame clones and misses some; the assay was immunoSEQ multiplex PCR. This table holds 700,000 or so clones, around 72% found once. The rearrangement joins TRBV28 to TRBJ2-4; D could derive from TRBD1 or TRBD2 (6 bases each). This TCR was sampled from a woman between 25 and 40 years old in good health. The sequenced sample consisted of memory CD4+ T cells sorted from blood. As for subset: CD45RA-negative fraction. The CDR3 sequence: CASRFTGRPIQYF. CDR3 sequence (DNA): TGTGCCAGCAGATTTACAGGGAGGCCCATTCAGTACTTC.